This entry is about one T cell receptor (beta chain). Its antigen is still unknown. The assay was immunoSEQ multiplex PCR, and TCRdb's table has in-frame clones only and misses some. This sample has approximately 16,000 clones, with roughly 90% found just once. The data stem from a study of T cell clonotyping in hematopoietic cell transplantation. Whole-study results and caveats: CD4 and CD8 repertoire contributions could not be separated without sorting. After transplant, recipient diversity fell while pathologically expanded clonotypes grew through day 180. Higher Inverse Simpson Index values in graft donor and pretransplant recipient predicted broader posttransplant TCR diversity. At the given depth, recipient repertoires were over 97% de novo clonotypes.

Germline lookup yields CDR1 MNHEY and CDR2 SMNVEV (reference sequence). This CDR3 region has 14 residues. V was shortened by 6 bases and J by 6 bases, with 15 bases between the two germline ends. Sequencing was carried out using peripheral blood mononuclear cells. The sequence came from a man aged 45 to 65 in good health. Some clones in this sample may be carry-over from other donors' samples. The V and J genes are TRBV27 and TRBJ1-5, with D unresolved. CDR3 DNA sequence: TGTGCCAGCAGGGAAAGCGTCCTTGGTCAGCCCCAGCATTTT. It encodes CASRESVLGQPQHF.